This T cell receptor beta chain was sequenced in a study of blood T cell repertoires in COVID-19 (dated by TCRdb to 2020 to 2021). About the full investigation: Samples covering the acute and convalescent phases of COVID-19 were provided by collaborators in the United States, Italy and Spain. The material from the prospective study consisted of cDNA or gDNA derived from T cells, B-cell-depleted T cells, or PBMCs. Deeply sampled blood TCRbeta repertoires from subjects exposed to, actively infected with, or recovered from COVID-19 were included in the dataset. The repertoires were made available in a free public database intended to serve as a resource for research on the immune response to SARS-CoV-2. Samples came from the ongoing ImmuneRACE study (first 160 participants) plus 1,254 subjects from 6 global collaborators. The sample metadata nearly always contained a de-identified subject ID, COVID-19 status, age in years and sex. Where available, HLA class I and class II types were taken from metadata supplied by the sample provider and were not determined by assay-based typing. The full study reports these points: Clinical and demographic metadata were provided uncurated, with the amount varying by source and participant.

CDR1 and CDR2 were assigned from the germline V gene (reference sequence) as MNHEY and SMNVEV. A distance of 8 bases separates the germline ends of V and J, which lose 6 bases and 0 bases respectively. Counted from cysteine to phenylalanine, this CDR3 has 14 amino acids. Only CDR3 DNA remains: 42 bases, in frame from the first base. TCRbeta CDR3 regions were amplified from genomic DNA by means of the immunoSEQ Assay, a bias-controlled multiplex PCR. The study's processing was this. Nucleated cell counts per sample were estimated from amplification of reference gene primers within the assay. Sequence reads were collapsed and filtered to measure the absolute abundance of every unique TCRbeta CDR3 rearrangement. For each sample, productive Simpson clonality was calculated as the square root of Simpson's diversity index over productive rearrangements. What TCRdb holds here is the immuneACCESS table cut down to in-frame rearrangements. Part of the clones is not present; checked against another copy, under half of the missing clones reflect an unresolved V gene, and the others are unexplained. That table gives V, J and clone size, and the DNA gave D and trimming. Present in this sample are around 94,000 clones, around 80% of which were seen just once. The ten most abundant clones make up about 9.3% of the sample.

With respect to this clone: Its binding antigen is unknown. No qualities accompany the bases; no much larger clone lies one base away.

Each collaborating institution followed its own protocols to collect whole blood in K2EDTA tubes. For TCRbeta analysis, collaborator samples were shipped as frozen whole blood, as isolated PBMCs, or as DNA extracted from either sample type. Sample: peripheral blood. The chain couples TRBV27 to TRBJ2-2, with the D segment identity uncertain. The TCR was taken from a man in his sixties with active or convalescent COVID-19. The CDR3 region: CASRQNTNTGELFF. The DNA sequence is TGTGCCAGCAGACAAAACACGAACACCGGGGAGCTGTTTTTT.